Below, 31 T cell receptor beta chains from the same sample are listed, as sequenced in a study of CD8+ T cells in alopecia areata. The sequencing template was cDNA reverse transcribed from extracted RNA. Libraries were prepared by immunoSEQ multiplex PCR; TCRdb keeps only in-frame clonotypes and omits some of them. The sample holds approximately 150,000 clones, about 47% seen once. The sample here was CD4+ T cells sorted from blood, taken at week 0. The receptors were sampled from a human donor with alopecia areata.

DNA for the CDR3: TGTGCCAGCAGCCACCCTAGGGACTACACCTACAATGAGCAGTTCTTC. Translation: CASSHPRDYTYNEQFF. V usage is TRBV4-2 and J usage is TRBJ2-1; 7 bases match TRBD2. Germline V gene lookup returns CDR1 LGHNA and CDR2 YNFKEQ. CDR3 length equals 16 residues. Trimming removed 3 bases from V and 2 bases from J; junction bases left unmatched: 7.

The rearrangement uses TRBV29-1 and TRBJ1-1, with TRBD1 matching 7 bases. The J segment lost 0 bases and the V segment lost 4 bases, leaving 5 bases of the junction unmatched. The CDR3 contains 14 residues. The germline gives CDR1 SQVTM, CDR2 ANQGSEA. The CDR3 loop is CSVAEDRVNTEAFF. CDR3 sequence (DNA): TGCAGCGTTGCTGAAGACAGGGTGAACACTGAAGCTTTCTTT.

This clone was observed a few times. The rearrangement uses TRBV6-1 and TRBJ1-5; TRBD1 might be the D (6 bases). This CDR3 comprises 13 residues. Per germline, CDR1 MNHNS and CDR2 SASEGT. Trimming removed 6 bases from V and 7 bases from J, with 13 bases in between. CDR3 DNA: TGTGCCAGCAGAGATGGGAGGGGGCAGCCCCAGCATTTT. Protein product: CASRDGRGQPQHF.

The chain is built from TRBV5-1 and TRBJ1-1; D possibly corresponds to TRBD1 (5 bases). Trimming cost V 4 bases and J 3 bases, with 16 bases left between them. CDR3 length: 15 residues. The V gene's germline CDR1 is SGHRS and CDR2 YFSETQ. The CDR3 region has the DNA TGCGCCAGCAGCGGACGACAGCTCGGGGACACTGAAGCTTTCTTT. This codes for CASSGRQLGDTEAFF.

This clone has only a few counts. J is TRBJ1-2 and V is TRBV7-2; D may be TRBD1 (5 bases). The CDR3 contains 15 residues. Germline V lookup: CDR1 SGHTA, CDR2 FQGNSA. The germline V and J ends were trimmed by 0 bases and 11 bases, with 19 bases remaining between them. The chain's CDR3 is CASSLAQGSSEKYTF. The CDR3 nucleotides read TGTGCCAGCAGCTTAGCGCAGGGCAGTTCGGAAAAATACACCTTC.

V and J are TRBV25-1 and TRBJ2-2, with 9 bases that match TRBD1. The CDR3 is 17 amino acids. The ends lost 3 bases at V and 5 bases at J; junction bases unmatched: 10. Germline CDR1 and CDR2: MGHDK and SYGVNS. The CDR3 reads CASSEPSGTGSTGELFF. The CDR3 coding sequence is TGTGCCAGCAGTGAGCCTTCCGGGACAGGGTCTACCGGGGAGCTGTTTTTT.

This clone was seen a few times. V is TRBV7-9 and J is TRBJ1-3; D not certain. Trimming cost V 8 bases and J 0 bases, with 8 bases left between them. The CDR3 extends over 13 amino acids. The germline V gene encodes CDR1 SEHNR and CDR2 FQNEAQ (reference sequence). The CDR3 DNA sequence: TGTGCCAGCCCCACCTACTCTGGAAACACCATATATTTT. It translates to CASPTYSGNTIYF. The full variable domain, completed using reference TRBV7-9 and TRBJ1-3, is DTGVSQNPRHKITKRGQNVTFRCDPISEHNRLYWYRQTLGQGPEFLTYFQNEAQLEKSRLLSDRFSAERPKGSFSTLEIQRTEQGDSAMYLCASPTYSGNTIYFGEGSWLTVV.

This clone turned up a few times. The genes are TRBV25-1 and TRBJ1-2; D gene ambiguous. Deletions cut 5 bases from V and 8 bases from J, with 15 bases between. This CDR3 has 13 residues. CDR1 MGHDK and CDR2 SYGVNS come from the germline V gene. The CDR3, as DNA: TGTGCCAGCAGTCCGCACCTCTCGGAGGGCTACACCTTC. Translating it yields CASSPHLSEGYTF.

This rearrangement joins TRBV29-1 to TRBJ1-1; D gene uncertain. CDR3 size: 15 residues. Trimming took off 0 bases at V and 1 base at J, with 12 bases between the two ends. CDR1 SQVTM and CDR2 ANQGSEA come from the germline V gene. The CDR3 DNA sequence: TGCAGCGTTGAAGATCCTTCCTCCAGGAACACTGAAGCTTTCTTT. It translates to CSVEDPSSRNTEAFF.

This chain connects TRBV7-3 to TRBJ2-7; 7 bases map to TRBD2. Unmatched junction bases numbered 7, after V lost 5 bases and J lost 3 bases. The CDR3 contains 14 residues. In germline, CDR1 is SGHTA, CDR2 FQGTGA. CDR3 sequence reads: CASSPFGGSYEQYF. Written as DNA, the CDR3 is TGTGCCAGCAGCCCGTTCGGGGGGAGCTACGAGCAGTACTTC. The full variable domain, its missing parts supplied by reference TRBV7-3 and TRBJ2-7, is GAGVSQTPSNKVTEKGKYVELRCDPISGHTALYWYRQSLGQGPEFLIYFQGTGAADDSGLPNDRFFAVRPEGSVSTLKIQRTERGDSAVYLCASSPFGGSYEQYFGPGTRLTVT.

V gene TRBV18 combines with J gene TRBJ1-5; a weak D match, TRBD1 (5 bases). The V end lost 6 bases, the J end lost 1 base, and 13 bases lay between the germline ends. Germline V gives CDR1 KGHSH, CDR2 LQKENI. The length of the CDR3 is 15 residues. The CDR3 nucleotides read TGTGCCAGCTCGCAGCTGGGACCGAGCAATCAGCCCCAGCATTTT. Its protein product is CASSQLGPSNQPQHF.

The chain has TRBV19 and TRBJ2-1, with D possibly being TRBD2 (6 bases). The CDR3 is made up of 14 amino acids. V was trimmed by 5 bases and J by 5 bases, leaving 13 bases between them. Germline CDR1 and CDR2: LNHDA and SQIVND (reference sequence). CDR3 amino acids: CASSPRTINNEQFF. The CDR3, as DNA: TGTGCCAGTAGTCCTCGGACTATCAACAATGAGCAGTTCTTC.

This clone came up a few times. Other nucleotide sequences from this sample produce the same CDR3. This sequence joins TRBV11-2 and TRBJ2-2, with D possibly matching TRBD1 (5 bases). Germline assignment: CDR1 SGHAT and CDR2 FQNNGV. V lost 2 bases to trimming and J lost 1 base, with 8 bases between them. The CDR3 has 15 residues. The DNA for the CDR3 is TGTGCCAGCAGCTTAAGCCAGGGGAACACCGGGGAGCTGTTTTTT. Residues: CASSLSQGNTGELFF.

The V and J genes are TRBV30 and TRBJ1-3, with D tentatively TRBD1 (6 bases). The CDR3 spans 14 residues. Germline V gene sequence: CDR1 GTSNPN, CDR2 SVGIG (reference sequence). V was trimmed by 1 base and J by 4 bases, leaving 11 bases between them. CDR3 loop: CAWSAGANGNTIYF. The CDR3 region has the DNA TGTGCCTGGAGTGCGGGGGCAAACGGAAACACCATATATTTT. Drawing the rest from reference TRBV30 and TRBJ1-3, the complete variable domain is SQTIHQWPATLVQPVGSPLSLECTVEGTSNPNLYWYRQAAGRGLQLLFYSVGIGQISSEVPQNLSASRPQDRQFILSSKKLLLSDSGFYLCAWSAGANGNTIYFGEGSWLTVV.

The J gene is TRBJ2-3, the V gene TRBV29-1, with D hard to call. The CDR3 contains 16 residues. Trimming shortened V by 6 bases and J by 2 bases, and 21 bases separated the two germline ends. The germline V gene has CDR1 SQVTM and CDR2 ANQGSEA. CDR3 nucleotide sequence: TGCAGCGTCATAACTTCCCCCTCTCCCACCACAGATACGCAGTATTTT. It translates to CSVITSPSPTTDTQYF.

This clone showed up just once. This chain connects TRBV5-1 to TRBJ1-4; no clear D. Trimming stripped 7 bases from V and 8 bases from J, with 15 bases between. Germline V gene data show CDR1 as SGHRS and CDR2 as YFSETQ. The CDR3 length is 13 residues. The CDR3 is CASRVTDQEKLFF. CDR3 nucleotide sequence: TGCGCCAGCCGAGTTACGGACCAAGAAAAACTGTTTTTT.

This clone has a single count. The chain has TRBV5-1 and TRBJ1-1; D is ambiguous. The CDR3 loop spans 14 amino acids. Germline V lookup: CDR1 SGHRS, CDR2 YFSETQ. Deletions cut 0 bases from V and 8 bases from J, with 14 bases between. The CDR3 here is CASSLGGTVPEAFF. The CDR3 DNA sequence: TGCGCCAGCAGCTTGGGGGGAACGGTACCCGAAGCTTTCTTT.

The rearrangement links TRBV30 to TRBJ2-7, with D tentatively TRBD2 (5 bases). The CDR3 runs to 13 residues. Germline CDR1 and CDR2: GTSNPN and SVGIG (reference sequence). V was clipped by 0 bases and J by 3 bases, with 9 bases between them. The CDR3 region has the DNA TGTGCCTGGAGTGTCCTAGCTAGCTACGAGCAGTACTTC. This translates into CAWSVLASYEQYF. The full variable domain, in which reference TRBV30 and TRBJ2-7 provide the parts outside the CDR3, is SQTIHQWPATLVQPVGSPLSLECTVEGTSNPNLYWYRQAAGRGLQLLFYSVGIGQISSEVPQNLSASRPQDRQFILSSKKLLLSDSGFYLCAWSVLASYEQYFGPGTRLTVT.

Comments on this clone: Just one base apart from a much larger clone, this may be a read error. This chain uses TRBV4-2 with TRBJ2-7; possibly TRBD1 or TRBD2 for D (5 bases each). The end of the DNA fits TRBJ2-5 better, so the J call may be wrong. CDR1 is LGHNA and CDR2 is YNFKEQ in the germline V gene. The CDR3 spans 15 residues. DNA for the CDR3: TGTGCCAGCAGCCAGGGCGACGGGACCCAAGAGACCCAGTACTTC. This sequence encodes CASSQGDGTQETQYF.

The rearrangement joins TRBV6-5 to TRBJ2-6, with D hard to call. CDR1 and CDR2 (germline): MNHEY, SVGAGI. The CDR3 runs to 16 residues. V gave up 2 bases and J gave up 2 bases, with 10 bases separating them. CDR3 nucleotides: TGTGCCAGCAGTTACAAGCCGAGCCCTGGGGCCAACGTCCTGACTTTC. Its protein is CASSYKPSPGANVLTF.

V usage is TRBV6-1 and J usage is TRBJ2-3; TRBD2 agrees at 7 bases. The CDR3 covers 14 residues. The trim removed 4 bases at V and 9 bases at J, leaving 10 bases unmatched. Looked up from germline, CDR1 is MNHNS and CDR2 is SASEGT. CDR3: CASSGRDYRITQYF. CDR3 DNA: TGTGCCAGCAGTGGCCGGGACTACAGGATAACGCAGTATTTT.

The chain is built from TRBV15 and TRBJ1-3; D is unclear. Germline V CDR1 and CDR2: LNHNV, YYDKDF (reference sequence). V gave up 0 bases and J gave up 2 bases, with 8 bases separating them. CDR3 length equals 15 residues. The CDR3 nucleotides read TGTGCCACCAGCAGAGATCCGGGTGCTGGAAACACCATATATTTT. Translating gives CATSRDPGAGNTIYF.

J is TRBJ2-5 and V is TRBV29-1; D ambiguous. Trimming cost V 7 bases and J 5 bases, with 14 bases left between them. The CDR3 consists of 12 residues. Germline CDR1 and CDR2: SQVTM and ANQGSEA. This chain's CDR3 is CSGGPGGETQYF. In nucleotides, the CDR3 is TGCAGCGGCGGACCCGGTGGGGAGACCCAGTACTTC.

The chain carries TRBV29-1 and TRBJ2-1; TRBD1 aligns across 8 bases. The CDR3 is 14 residues long. Germline CDR1 and CDR2: SQVTM and ANQGSEA. The ends lost 5 bases at V and 5 bases at J; junction bases unmatched: 8. The CDR3 spells CSVYTGTGNNEQFF. CDR3 DNA: TGCAGCGTTTACACCGGGACAGGTAACAATGAGCAGTTCTTC.

The CDR3: CASSLESGSGYEQYF. The CDR3 nucleotides are TGTGCCAGCAGCTTAGAGAGCGGGAGCGGGTACGAGCAGTACTTC. This chain links TRBV7-2 with TRBJ2-7; 8 bases align to TRBD2. J lost 4 bases, V lost 1 base, and 6 bases had no gene match. CDR1 is SGHTA, CDR2 FQGNSA, per germline. The length of the CDR3 is 15 residues.

The J gene is TRBJ2-1, the V gene TRBV5-1, with a tentative D call TRBD2 (6 bases). V was clipped by 0 bases and J by 7 bases, with 8 bases between them. Germline CDR1 and CDR2: SGHRS and YFSETQ. The CDR3 runs to 13 residues. The CDR3 is CASSLGTKNEQFF. Written as DNA, the CDR3 is TGCGCCAGCAGCTTGGGGACTAAAAATGAGCAGTTCTTC.

This chain uses TRBV2 with TRBJ2-7; 9 bases fit TRBD1. The germline V gene has CDR1 SNHLY and CDR2 FYNNEI. Germline trimming cut 5 bases from V and 2 bases from J; bases unmatched to any gene: 4. The CDR3 spans 14 residues. The CDR3 DNA follows: TGTGCCAGCAGTCTCCGGGACAGGGCCTACGAGCAGTACTTC. This codes for CASSLRDRAYEQYF.

This clone turned up a few times. This CDR3 reads CSVGGTSGRLAKNIQYF. CDR3 DNA: TGCAGCGTTGGAGGGACTAGCGGGAGGTTGGCCAAAAACATTCAGTACTTC. The V call is TRBV29-1, the J call TRBJ2-4; TRBD2 aligns across 15 bases. J lost 1 base, V lost 4 bases, and 5 bases had no gene match. The germline gives CDR1 SQVTM, CDR2 ANQGSEA. The CDR3 loop spans 17 amino acids.

The chain uses TRBV7-6 and TRBJ2-7, with TRBD1 identical over 11 bases. CDR1 and CDR2 from the germline V gene are SGHVS and FNYEAQ. The CDR3 consists of 15 residues. V was clipped by 5 bases and J by 3 bases; unmatched bases: 6. CDR3 sequence (DNA): TGTGCCAGCAGCCAGCCGGGACAGGGGGTCTACGAGCAGTACTTC. Amino acids: CASSQPGQGVYEQYF.

Only a few counts were recorded for this clone. CDR3 nucleotide sequence: TGCAGCGTTGAAACCGGGACGAACGAGCAGTACTTC. It yields the protein CSVETGTNEQYF. This chain uses TRBV29-1 with TRBJ2-7; the D call may be TRBD1 or TRBD2 (5 bases each). V was clipped by 2 bases and J by 5 bases, with 10 bases between them. This CDR3 region has 12 residues. Germline V CDR1 and CDR2: SQVTM, ANQGSEA.

J is TRBJ2-2 and V is TRBV25-1; a weak D match, TRBD1 (6 bases). The CDR3 is 15 amino acids. Trimming shortened V by 3 bases and J by 4 bases, and 12 bases separated the two germline ends. The germline CDR1 and CDR2 sequences are MGHDK and SYGVNS. This chain's CDR3 is CASSESTGSTGELFF. Here the CDR3 DNA reads TGTGCCAGCAGTGAGTCAACAGGGAGCACCGGGGAGCTGTTTTTT.